The T cell receptor beta chain described here comes from a study of blood T cell repertoires in COVID-19. As for the study in general: T cells, B-cell-depleted T cells, or PBMCs supplied cDNA or gDNA.

V lost 4 bases to trimming and J lost 5 bases, with 9 bases between them. In germline, CDR1 is SNHLY, CDR2 FYNNEI. This CDR3 region has 13 residues. The repertoire was sequenced with immunoSEQ multiplex PCR; TCRdb's copy has only in-frame clones and lacks some. The sample includes 130,000 to 150,000 clones, around 87% of them seen just once. The source material was peripheral blood. The origin of this receptor is a young man with COVID-19, enrolled during active disease. The chain has TRBV2 and TRBJ1-5, with D maybe TRBD1 (6 bases). DNA for the CDR3: TGTGCCAGCAGTGTCGACAGGTATCAGCCCCAGCATTTT. It codes for CASSVDRYQPQHF.